This T cell receptor beta chain was sequenced in a study of identical twins (dated by TCRdb to the mid-2010s). For the study in its entirety: To test whether fetal clonotypes persist, the study used deep sequencing on TCR alpha and beta repertoires from monozygotic twins, unrelated adults of various ages, and cord blood. Replicate twin experiments were performed at different times using different library preparation protocols to rule out contamination.

Only healthy Caucasian donors were included. Three pairs of female monozygotic twins, all aged roughly 18 to 30 years, made up the twin cohort. RNA for TCR libraries was isolated from peripheral blood mononuclear cells. Library generation was performed with 5' RACE. The listed sequencing device is Illumina HiSeq 2000. A universal primer binding site was introduced by template switching, and a unique molecular identifier was present in the final cDNA, enabling accurate counting of TCR cDNA molecules. First-strand cDNA for TCR alpha and beta chains was synthesized from specific primers in the conserved constant-segment region. To control for contamination, each cDNA library was double barcoded with a SMART-Mk sample barcode plus Illumina barcodes. TruSeq adapter sequences and Illumina sample barcodes were added in two successive PCR steps. Sequencing of the TCR alpha and beta cDNA libraries was done on the Illumina HiSeq platform using custom primers. The authors' analysis ran thus. MiGEC processed the raw reads to extract unique molecular identifiers, while MiXCR was used to determine the CDR3 positions. Recombination models were inferred per individual with the repgenHMM and IGoR tools using an EM algorithm. The tcR package in R was used for shared clonotype analysis, with sharing normalized by the product of cloneset sizes. Out-of-frame nonproductive sequences were analyzed to study raw recombination free of thymic and clonal selection effects. TCRdb applied fastp at Q25 and MiXCR to the public reads, then kept only in-frame beta chains. Entries that share a CDR3 protein sequence are merged under the most common genes and DNA. These V and J calls are TCRdb output, not the study's own analysis. The sample table records 650,000 to 750,000 distinct CDR3 sequences; over 20% of these occur just once. The ten biggest clones cover about 4.3% of the sample.

With respect to this clonotype: The antigen it recognizes is unknown. Base quality data are lacking; no much larger clone is found one base away.

The germline V gene (reference sequence) yields LGHDT for CDR1 and YNNKEL for CDR2. The CDR3 measures 14 amino acids from cysteine to phenylalanine. CDR3 DNA is the only sequence kept; it has 42 bases, read in frame from the first base. Trimming takes 1 base off V and 6 bases off J; junction bases not matched to a gene: 6. Broad study findings and their caveats: Because the same donors could not be followed over many years, conclusions were based on cross-sectional statistical analysis. The excess sharing between twins in beta out-of-frame sequences was weaker because fewer shared sequences reduced the signal-to-noise ratio. Compared with coincidental sharing between unrelated individuals, out-of-frame TCR alpha sequences shared between twins had an excess of sequences with low generation probability. Recombination models systematically underestimated out-of-frame TCR alpha sharing in monozygotic twins but agreed with sharing between unrelated individuals. Abundant cord blood beta clonotypes carried fewer insertions; young adult naive repertoires showed a weaker similar trend, while memory repertoires showed none. Zero-insertion analyses could be partly confounded by invariant T cells such as MAIT and iNKT, although diverse VJ usage argued against such confounding for most clonotypes.

This same sample was also part of a study on T cells expressing NK-cell markers. As the second publication notes: Three sorted T-cell subsets (CD3+CD56+NKG2C+, CD3+CD56+NKG2C- and CD3+CD56-NKG2C+) from seven to nine donors had their TCR beta-chain repertoires profiled. Seven of the eight sequenced donors were HCMV-seropositive and one was HCMV-seronegative. In several experiments an anti-gammadeltaTCR antibody was added to restrict sorting to alphabetaTCR-expressing T cells. In several donors, the dominant CD3+CD56+NKG2C+ clonotypes ranked among the top 10 CD8+ clonotypes, making up about 1.0-8% of CD8+ T cells. Those dominant clonotypes were again the most abundant among CD3+CD56-NKG2C+ cells in a few donors, at roughly 25-65%. It remained unclear whether the expanded NKG2C-expressing T cell clones were specific for HCMV antigens. All eight donors whose samples were sequenced were randomly selected healthy volunteers, three of them men and five women. A commercial ELISA kit detecting HCMV-specific IgG in serum was used to determine HCMV serostatus. Bulk peripheral blood T-cell repertoires were additionally sequenced from unsorted PBMC for six donors. Reads were demultiplexed and grouped by UMI with MIGEC, and clonotypes were assembled and quantified with MiTCR. To exclude erroneous sequences, any TCR cDNA sequence not supported by at least two reads was discarded. The tcR package was used for downstream repertoire analysis, and clonotypes were matched across fractions by CDR3 nucleotide sequence plus V segment. VDJmatch was used to annotate antigen specificity against VDJdb, with one amino acid substitution in CDR3 permitted.

The source is a woman aged 18-29 years in good health. Here the chain combines TRBV3-1 and TRBJ2-7, and 7 bases in between align with TRBD1. The source material was PBMCs. The CDR3 here reads CASSQGFPGGEQYF. The base sequence is TGTGCCAGCAGCCAAGGATTCCCAGGGGGCGAGCAGTACTTC.